This record concerns one TCR beta chain sequence. This sample was taken from a study of blood T cell repertoires in COVID-19. The CDR3 contains 15 residues. Germline V gives CDR1 SGDLS, CDR2 YYNGEE. V gave up 0 bases and J gave up 2 bases, with 12 bases separating them. The table came from immunoSEQ multiplex PCR; TCRdb's copy has only in-frame clones and leaves some out. The sample contains 250,000 to 300,000 clones, around 90% of which appear only once. This TCR was recovered from a woman in her 50s who had recovered from COVID-19. The chain recombines TRBV9 with TRBJ2-7, with D possibly being TRBD1 (7 bases). The sequenced sample was peripheral blood. CDR3 nucleotides: TGTGCCAGCAGCGTAGAGGGCAGGGGGGCCTACGAGCAGTACTTC. Translating it yields CASSVEGRGAYEQYF.